The 10 T cell receptor beta chains below were found in one sample sequenced in a study of cytomegalovirus exposure and HLA in healthy donors. Primers for the PCR totalled 60 Vbeta and 13 Jbeta. The assay was immunoSEQ multiplex PCR, and TCRdb's table has in-frame clones only and misses some. Of roughly 130,000 clones listed, roughly 80% are singletons. Sequenced: PBMCs. All receptors derive from a man in his forties in good health and CMV-seronegative.

The chain joins TRBV13 to TRBJ1-2, with D possibly TRBD1 on 6 matching bases. Trimming stripped 7 bases from V and 4 bases from J, with 19 bases between. CDR3 length equals 15 residues. Germline V CDR1 and CDR2: PRHDT, FYEKMQ (reference sequence). CDR3 in DNA: TGTGCCAGCACCCAAGAAGGACAGCCACCCTATGGCTACACCTTC. As protein: CASTQEGQPPYGYTF. Complete variable domain (other parts from reference TRBV13 and TRBJ1-2): AAGVIQSPRHLIKEKRETATLKCYPIPRHDTVYWYQQGPGQDPQFLISFYEKMQSDKGSIPDRFSAQQFSDYHSELNMSSLELGDSALYFCASTQEGQPPYGYTFGSGTRLTVV.

J is TRBJ2-1 and V is TRBV5-1; TRBD2 might be the D (6 bases). Trimming took off 0 bases at V and 7 bases at J, with 14 bases between the two ends. Looked up from germline, CDR1 is SGHRS and CDR2 is YFSETQ. CDR3 size: 15 residues. CDR3 loop: CASSLDPTRENEQFF. DNA of the CDR3: TGCGCCAGCAGCTTGGATCCGACTAGAGAAAATGAGCAGTTCTTC.

V usage is TRBV27 and J usage is TRBJ2-5; 9 bases agree with TRBD2. The CDR3 extends over 14 amino acids. Germline trimming cut 6 bases from V and 1 base from J; bases unmatched to any gene: 3. The V gene's germline CDR1 is MNHEY and CDR2 SMNVEV (reference sequence). For the CDR3, the DNA is TGTGCCAGCAGATTAGCGGGGGCCCAAGAGACCCAGTACTTC. This encodes CASRLAGAQETQYF.

This chain connects TRBV30 to TRBJ2-1; 11 bases match TRBD1. This CDR3 has 13 amino acids. Germline CDR1 is GTSNPN and CDR2 is SVGIG (reference sequence). V lost 7 bases to trimming and J lost 6 bases; unmatched junction nucleotides: 5. CDR3 in amino acids: CASSGTGGNEQFF. In DNA, the CDR3 is TGTGCCTCATCCGGGACAGGGGGCAATGAGCAGTTCTTC.

On this clone itself: Other DNA variants within this sample encode the same CDR3. This chain links TRBV5-1 with TRBJ2-3; 11 bases map to TRBD2. The CDR3 length is 15 residues. V lost 3 bases and J lost 3; bases outside the gene matches: 3. The germline gives CDR1 SGHRS, CDR2 YFSETQ. The CDR3 DNA is TGCGCCAGCAGCTCCCTAGCGGGAGGAACAGATACGCAGTATTTT. This gives the protein CASSSLAGGTDTQYF.

This chain uses TRBV7-9 with TRBJ2-1, with TRBD2 identical over 7 bases. Germline V gene sequence: CDR1 SEHNR, CDR2 FQNEAQ (reference sequence). Unmatched junction bases numbered 4, after V lost 1 base and J lost 1 base. This CDR3 is built from 16 residues. The CDR3 DNA reads as TGTGCCAGCAGCTTAGGACTAGCCAAATCCTACAATGAGCAGTTCTTC. Translating it yields CASSLGLAKSYNEQFF.

The rearrangement uses TRBV5-1 and TRBJ2-7, with D unclear. Germline lookup yields CDR1 SGHRS and CDR2 YFSETQ. V lost 3 bases to trimming and J lost 3 bases, with 4 bases between them. The CDR3 loop spans 11 amino acids. The chain's CDR3 is CASSSGYEQYF. In DNA, the CDR3 is TGCGCCAGCAGCTCGGGCTACGAGCAGTACTTC.

The chain couples TRBV19 to TRBJ2-5, with D perhaps TRBD1 (6 bases). Per the germline V gene, CDR1 is LNHDA and CDR2 is SQIVND (reference sequence). This CDR3 region has 15 residues. V lost 3 bases and J 5 bases, leaving 16 bases between the germline ends. CDR3 in amino acids: CASSMFQGQAETQYF. The CDR3 bases are TGTGCCAGTAGTATGTTCCAGGGGCAGGCGGAGACCCAGTACTTC.

V gene TRBV11-2 combines with J gene TRBJ2-1; 8 nucleotides agree with TRBD2. J gave up 2 bases and V 5 bases, and 8 bases lay outside the gene matches. Germline-derived CDR1 and CDR2 are SGHAT and FQNNGV. The CDR3 runs 16 residues. The CDR3 DNA is TGTGCCAGCAGCGGGCTAGCGGGCCGAGCCTACAATGAGCAGTTCTTC. Residues: CASSGLAGRAYNEQFF.

The chain links TRBV19 to TRBJ1-2, with D uncertain. Germline values: CDR1 LNHDA, CDR2 SQIVND (reference sequence). The CDR3 contains 12 residues. V gave up 7 bases and J gave up 3 bases, with 9 bases separating them. This CDR3 reads CASTTPYYGYTF. The CDR3 DNA sequence: TGTGCCAGTACCACACCTTACTATGGCTACACCTTC.